The rows below give T cell receptor beta chains drawn from one sample of a study of OX40 agonist ivuxolimab in advanced cancers. The table came from immunoSEQ multiplex PCR; TCRdb's copy has only in-frame clones and leaves some out. The sample has more than 80,000 clones, less than 95% seen once; the top ten hold approximately 1.5%. The material sequenced was CD4+ or CD8+ T cells sorted from blood, taken in a trial of the OX40 agonist ivuxolimab. Every receptor here comes from an adult with an advanced solid tumor such as melanoma, head and neck, liver or kidney cancer. Both conserved end residues are part of each CDR3. The order of the fields is V gene, D gene, clone size, J gene, CDR3 protein, CDR3 DNA. A D gene is named only where the DNA matches it firmly. Some rows have no size entry. The others give once, few or many, or a class for an expanded clone.

TRBV14	TRBD2	.	TRBJ2-3	CASSQLAGVGDTQYF	TGTGCCAGCAGCCAACTAGCGGGAGTGGGAGATACGCAGTATTTT
TRBV5-4	TRBD2	.	TRBJ2-1	CASSLAGRSSYNEQFF	TGTGCCAGCAGCTTGGCCGGGAGGAGCTCCTACAATGAGCAGTTCTTC
TRBV27	.	.	TRBJ2-3	CASSRRGSGTDTQYF	TGTGCCAGCAGTCGGAGGGGTAGTGGTACAGATACGCAGTATTTT
TRBV9	TRBD2	.	TRBJ2-7	CASSSGLAGAYEQYF	TGTGCCAGCAGCTCTGGACTAGCGGGGGCCTACGAGCAGTACTTC
TRBV7-2	.	.	TRBJ2-5	CASTGGFWETQYF	TGTGCCAGCACGGGCGGGTTCTGGGAGACCCAGTACTTC
TRBV9	.	.	TRBJ2-3	CASSVKSTDTQYF	TGTGCCAGCAGCGTTAAAAGCACAGATACGCAGTATTTT
TRBV30	.	.	TRBJ2-3	CAWSTEGTDTQYF	TGTGCCTGGAGTACAGAGGGCACAGATACGCAGTATTTT
TRBV5-1	.	.	TRBJ2-5	CASSLETVLRETQYF	TGCGCCAGCAGCTTGGAGACGGTTTTGCGAGAGACCCAGTACTTC
TRBV6-1	.	.	TRBJ2-2	CASSVEIPGELFF	TGTGCCAGCAGTGTAGAGATCCCCGGGGAGCTGTTTTTT
TRBV18	.	.	TRBJ2-7	CASSPRLQGGTYEQYF	TGTGCCAGCTCACCACGGCTTCAAGGGGGGACCTACGAGCAGTACTTC
TRBV5-1	.	.	TRBJ2-5	CASRAGGQIRETQYF	TGCGCCAGCAGGGCGGGCGGCCAGATTAGAGAGACCCAGTACTTC
TRBV28	TRBD1	.	TRBJ2-7	CASSSGQGSSYEQYF	TGTGCCAGCAGCTCTGGACAGGGAAGCTCCTACGAGCAGTACTTC
TRBV9	.	.	TRBJ2-1	CASSVGLLNEQFF	TGTGCCAGCAGCGTAGGACTCCTCAATGAGCAGTTCTTC
TRBV29-1	.	once	TRBJ2-7	CSVTTGTTYEQYF	TGCAGCGTTACTACCGGGACAACTTACGAGCAGTACTTC
TRBV5-4	.	.	TRBJ2-5	CASRIRGMETQYF	TGTGCCAGCAGAATCCGGGGGATGGAGACCCAGTACTTC
TRBV5-5	TRBD1	.	TRBJ1-2	CASSPGTATNYGYTF	TGTGCCAGCAGTCCCGGGACAGCAACTAACTATGGCTACACCTTC
TRBV5-1	.	once	TRBJ1-3	CASSFGEYGNTIYF	TGCGCCAGCAGCTTCGGGGAGTATGGAAACACCATATATTTT
TRBV28	.	.	TRBJ2-5	CASSFDHQRRETQYF	TGTGCCAGCAGTTTTGACCACCAGCGGCGGGAGACCCAGTACTTC
TRBV2	.	.	TRBJ1-5	CASSGQLQQPQHF	TGTGCCAGCAGTGGCCAGTTACAGCAGCCCCAGCATTTT
TRBV7-2	.	few	TRBJ1-1	CASSEQGQGTEAFF	TGTGCCAGCAGCGAGCAGGGTCAGGGCACTGAAGCTTTCTTT
TRBV28	.	.	TRBJ2-7	CASRELYEQYF	TGTGCCAGCAGGGAACTTTACGAGCAGTACTTC
TRBV4-2	.	.	TRBJ2-7	CASSQVGAAETYEQYF	TGTGCCAGCAGCCAAGTCGGGGCAGCAGAAACTTACGAGCAGTACTTC
TRBV29-1	TRBD2	.	TRBJ2-7	CSVASGSYEQYF	TGCAGCGTTGCTAGCGGGAGCTACGAGCAGTACTTC
TRBV14	.	.	TRBJ1-4	CASSQDRLPNEKLFF	TGTGCCAGCAGCCAAGATCGACTGCCGAATGAAAAACTGTTTTTT
TRBV28	.	.	TRBJ2-1	CASYPGLRIDEQFF	TGTGCCTCCTACCCGGGACTGCGGATCGATGAGCAGTTCTTC
TRBV9	.	.	TRBJ2-2	CASSVGVREYTGELFF	TGTGCCAGCAGCGTAGGGGTCAGGGAGTACACCGGGGAGCTGTTTTTT
TRBV4-1	TRBD2	.	TRBJ2-3	CASSLPWGGGTDTQYF	TGCGCCAGCAGCCTACCCTGGGGGGGTGGGACAGATACGCAGTATTTT
TRBV19	.	.	TRBJ2-3	CASSIGGGGADTQYF	TGTGCCAGTAGTATTGGCGGAGGGGGGGCAGATACGCAGTATTTT
TRBV28	TRBD1	.	TRBJ2-7	CASSVQGDKLYEQYF	TGTGCCAGCAGTGTCCAGGGGGACAAGCTCTACGAGCAGTACTTC
TRBV6-6	.	.	TRBJ1-5	CASSRDGRSNQPQHF	TGTGCCAGCAGTAGGGACGGTAGAAGCAATCAGCCCCAGCATTTT
TRBV5-1	.	.	TRBJ2-7	CASSLVVGGSSDEQYF	TGCGCCAGCAGCTTGGTTGTAGGAGGGAGTAGCGACGAGCAGTACTTC
TRBV7-8	TRBD1	.	TRBJ2-2	CASRPGRDRFTGELFF	TGTGCCAGCAGACCTGGCCGGGACAGGTTCACCGGGGAGCTGTTTTTT
TRBV27	.	.	TRBJ2-2	CASSSGPPSGELFF	TGTGCCAGCAGTTCAGGACCCCCGAGCGGGGAGCTGTTTTTT
TRBV30	.	once	TRBJ1-4	CAWAGDANEKLFF	TGTGCCTGGGCAGGGGATGCGAATGAAAAACTGTTTTTT
TRBV11-2	.	.	TRBJ1-2	CASSLGALYGYTF	TGTGCCAGCAGCTTAGGGGCACTCTATGGCTACACCTTC
TRBV5-1	TRBD2	once	TRBJ2-3	CASSLGIAGGSTDTQYF	TGCGCCAGCAGCCTAGGGATAGCGGGAGGGAGCACAGATACGCAGTATTTT
TRBV23-1	TRBD1	.	TRBJ2-7	CASSQPGTGGIYEQYF	TGCGCCAGCAGTCAACCGGGGACAGGGGGGATCTACGAGCAGTACTTC
TRBV28	.	.	TRBJ2-5	CASSLSGAGVETQYF	TGTGCCAGCAGTTTATCGGGGGCAGGGGTGGAGACCCAGTACTTC
TRBV28	.	.	TRBJ1-2	CASSLMTVNYGYTF	TGTGCCAGCAGTCTAATGACAGTTAACTATGGCTACACCTTC
TRBV2	.	.	TRBJ2-5	CASSSQVGAETQYF	TGTGCCAGCAGTTCACAGGTTGGGGCAGAGACCCAGTACTTC
TRBV2	TRBD1	.	TRBJ2-3	CASNRDSPSTDTQYF	TGTGCCAGCAATAGGGACAGCCCTAGCACAGATACGCAGTATTTT
TRBV6-1	TRBD2	.	TRBJ2-3	CASSEASGGSTDTQYF	TGTGCCAGCAGTGAAGCTAGCGGGGGTAGCACAGATACGCAGTATTTT
TRBV6-1	TRBD1	once	TRBJ1-5	CASSDQGGSNQPQHF	TGTGCCAGCAGTGACCAGGGGGGAAGCAATCAGCCCCAGCATTTT
TRBV6-1	TRBD1	.	TRBJ2-7	CASSAGTGGTYEQYF	TGTGCCAGCAGTGCCGGGACAGGGGGAACCTACGAGCAGTACTTC
TRBV29-1	TRBD1	once	TRBJ1-2	CSVADRGSNYGYTF	TGCAGCGTGGCCGACAGGGGGTCTAACTATGGCTACACCTTC
TRBV4-2	.	.	TRBJ1-5	CASSQVTGGSNQPQHF	TGTGCCAGCAGCCAAGTAACGGGGGGAAGCAATCAGCCCCAGCATTTT
TRBV11-3	.	.	TRBJ2-1	CASSLVSDPYNEQFF	TGTGCCAGCAGCTTAGTCTCCGACCCATACAATGAGCAGTTCTTC
TRBV4-1	TRBD2	.	TRBJ2-7	CASSQAQQGLAGGINEQYF	TGCGCCAGCAGCCAAGCCCAACAGGGGCTAGCGGGAGGTATAAACGAGCAGTACTTC
TRBV19	TRBD2	.	TRBJ2-2	CATSAGVGTGELFF	TGTGCCACTTCAGCGGGAGTAGGAACCGGGGAGCTGTTTTTT
TRBV7-2	TRBD1	.	TRBJ2-7	CASSSDRVQHEQYF	TGTGCCAGCAGCTCGGACAGGGTTCAACACGAGCAGTACTTC